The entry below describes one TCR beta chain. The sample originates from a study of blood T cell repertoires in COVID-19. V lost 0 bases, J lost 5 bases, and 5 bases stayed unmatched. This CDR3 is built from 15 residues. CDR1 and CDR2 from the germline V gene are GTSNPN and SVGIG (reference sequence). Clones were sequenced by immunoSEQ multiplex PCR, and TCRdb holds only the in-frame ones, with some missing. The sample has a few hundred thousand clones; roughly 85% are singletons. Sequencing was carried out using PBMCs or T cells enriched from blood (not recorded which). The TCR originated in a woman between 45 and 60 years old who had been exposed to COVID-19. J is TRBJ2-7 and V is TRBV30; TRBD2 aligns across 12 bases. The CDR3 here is CAWSVPLAGGHEQYF. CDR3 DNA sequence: TGTGCCTGGAGTGTACCACTAGCGGGGGGCCACGAGCAGTACTTC.